A selection of T cell receptor beta chains follows, all from one sample in a study of T cell repertoires in ileal Crohn's disease. The table came from immunoSEQ multiplex PCR; TCRdb's copy has only in-frame clones and leaves some out. The table lists approximately 14,000 clones, around 80% of them singletons. Sequencing used ileal tissue. Receptor source: an adult with Crohn's disease. Each CDR3 is given without its conserved first and last residue.

V: TRBV5-1; J: TRBJ2-1; length: 9; CDR3: ASSLGSEQF
V: TRBV9; J: TRBJ2-5; length: 13; CDR3: ASSVAWTDQETQY
V: TRBV5-5; J: TRBJ2-7; length: 10; CDR3: ASSLDNYEQY
V: TRBV4-3; J: TRBJ2-1; length: 17; CDR3: ASSQEWASGGAAYNEQF
V: TRBV9; J: TRBJ2-3; length: 13; CDR3: ASSETSATIDTQY
V: TRBV7-2; J: TRBJ2-7; length: 12; CDR3: ASSLSRNSYEQY
V: TRBV6-1; J: TRBJ1-2; length: 13; CDR3: ASKGRGLGIYGYT
V: TRBV4-3; J: TRBJ1-6; length: 15; CDR3: ASSQGKAGSYNSPLH
V: TRBV7-2; J: TRBJ1-1; length: 11; CDR3: ASSLRQSTEAF
V: TRBV5-6; J: TRBJ1-4; length: 15; CDR3: ASSLARDRGYVEKLF
V: TRBV30; J: TRBJ2-7; length: 19; CDR3: AWSVFFLQGGASPSPYEQY
V: TRBV2; J: TRBJ1-5; length: 13; CDR3: ASSEALHGNQPQH
V: TRBV19; J: TRBJ1-1; length: 9; CDR3: ASKEEGEAF
V: TRBV7-2; J: TRBJ2-7; length: 10; CDR3: ASSLVGPQRY
V: TRBV28; J: TRBJ2-2; length: 11; CDR3: ASTVSTTGELF
V: TRBV7-2; J: TRBJ1-6; length: 12; CDR3: ASSLGLGNSPLH
V: TRBV6-1; J: TRBJ1-5; length: 14; CDR3: ASSELKTVSNQPQH
V: TRBV5-4; J: TRBJ2-1; length: 13; CDR3: ASSLAGGPNNEQF
V: TRBV5-4; J: TRBJ1-4; length: 11; CDR3: ASRSGTGEKLF
V: TRBV7-8; J: TRBJ1-2; length: 11; CDR3: ASSLGANYGYT
V: TRBV19; J: TRBJ1-4; length: 14; CDR3: ASSLQGRATNEKLF
V: TRBV5-4; J: TRBJ2-7; length: 12; CDR3: ASSVSGSSYEQY
V: TRBV6-1; J: TRBJ2-7; length: 11; CDR3: ASSELLGLQQY
V: TRBV27; J: TRBJ1-2; length: 12; CDR3: ASSYSRGRGGYT
V: TRBV18; J: TRBJ2-7; length: 15; CDR3: ASSPAFGGERTYEQY
V: TRBV9; J: TRBJ2-7; length: 11; CDR3: ASSVGVGYEQY
V: TRBV4-1; J: TRBJ1-2; length: 13; CDR3: ASSLDRGVNYGYT
V: TRBV6-5; J: TRBJ2-3; length: 13; CDR3: ASSKGQENPGTQY
V: TRBV19; J: TRBJ2-6; length: 14; CDR3: ASSISRSSGANVLT
V: TRBV5-1; J: TRBJ1-5; length: 12; CDR3: ASSLTGTDQPQH
V: TRBV5-4; J: TRBJ2-7; length: 11; CDR3: ASSLGQGFEQY
V: TRBV6-6; J: TRBJ1-1; length: 11; CDR3: AHTRGAYTEAF
V: TRBV18; J: TRBJ2-1; length: 13; CDR3: ASSPSRGDYNEQF
V: TRBV7-2; J: TRBJ1-5; length: 13; CDR3: ASSLVTGPSQPQH
V: TRBV11-2; J: TRBJ2-1; length: 13; CDR3: ASSSSLGGYNEQF
V: TRBV19; J: TRBJ1-2; length: 15; CDR3: ASTPPGTGTENYGYT
V: TRBV4-3; J: TRBJ2-2; length: 14; CDR3: ASRRISGPGTGELF
V: TRBV19; J: TRBJ2-1; length: 12; CDR3: ASKGSVPYNEQF
V: TRBV25-1; J: TRBJ2-3; length: 10; CDR3: ASSGMDYRRY
V: TRBV27; J: TRBJ1-5; length: 11; CDR3: ASSLEGWQPQH
V: TRBV5-5; J: TRBJ1-6; length: 15; CDR3: ASSNNRESSYNSPLH
V: TRBV15; J: TRBJ2-5; length: 11; CDR3: ATSRDRKETQY
V: TRBV28; J: TRBJ2-7; length: 11; CDR3: ASSLPLATVQY
V: TRBV11-1; J: TRBJ1-3; length: 15; CDR3: ASSLDGQIISGNTIY
V: TRBV7-2; J: TRBJ2-2; length: 11; CDR3: ASSLNSGGELF